The 29 T cell receptor beta chains in this list originate from one sample, sequenced in a study of blood T cell repertoires in COVID-19. The data were produced by immunoSEQ multiplex PCR, yet TCRdb's version contains in-frame clones alone and is incomplete. The sample contains over 25,000 clones, approximately 81% of which appear only once. Material: peripheral blood. These receptors were collected from an older man with acute or convalescent COVID-19.

This chain joins TRBV5-8 and TRBJ2-5; D unresolved. V gave up 0 bases and J gave up 5 bases, with 5 bases separating them. Germline-derived CDR1 and CDR2 are SGHTS and YDEGEE. The CDR3 covers 12 residues. DNA of the CDR3: TGTGCCAGCAGCTTGGCCGAGGAGACCCAGTACTTC. Amino acids: CASSLAEETQYF.

The chain links TRBV21-1 to TRBJ2-1; the DNA was not used to check the table's D call, TRBD2. TRBV21-1 is noted as a pseudogene. This CDR3 has 11 amino acids. CDR3 in amino acids: CASKGTSGQFF. In DNA form, the CDR3 reads TGTGCCAGCAAAGGGACTAGCGGACAGTTCTTC.

This clone was detected only once. The gene calls are TRBV18 and TRBJ2-7, with TRBD1 as a possible D gene (6 bases). CDR3 length: 13 amino acids. The ends were cut back, 5 bases at V and 4 bases at J, with 12 bases in the middle. Germline V gene data show CDR1 as KGHSH and CDR2 as LQKENI. The CDR3 region has the DNA TGTGCCAGCTCATCCGGACAGAAATACGAGCAGTACTTC. Its protein product is CASSSGQKYEQYF.

The rearrangement links TRBV7-9 to TRBJ2-2; 7 bases line up with TRBD2. V shed 5 bases, J shed 7 bases, and the junction held 10 bases outside the gene matches. Germline V gene lookup returns CDR1 SEHNR and CDR2 FQNEAQ (reference sequence). The length of the CDR3 is 15 residues. Here the CDR3 reads CASSPPGGFRGELFF. The CDR3 region has the DNA TGTGCCAGCAGCCCCCCCGGGGGGTTCCGCGGGGAGCTGTTTTTT.

This sequence joins TRBV9 and TRBJ2-5, with TRBD1 matching 12 bases. V dropped 3 bases and J dropped 5; count of bases not matched to a gene: 11. Germline V lookup: CDR1 SGDLS, CDR2 YYNGEE. This CDR3 contains 17 residues. The DNA for the CDR3 is TGTGCCAGCAGCGGAAGATCCGGGACAGGGGGCGAGGAGACCCAGTACTTC. It specifies CASSGRSGTGGEETQYF.

This chain joins TRBV30 and TRBJ2-1; D possibly corresponds to TRBD2 (6 bases). The germline V and J ends were trimmed by 8 bases and 3 bases, with 14 bases remaining between them. This CDR3 has 13 amino acids. CDR1 and CDR2 from the germline V gene are GTSNPN and SVGIG (reference sequence). The CDR3 region has the DNA TGTGCCCGGGCTCGGGGGAGCTACAATGAGCAGTTCTTC. Translated, it gives CARARGSYNEQFF.

Of note for this clone: The junction departs from germline at one end; a sequencing error may be responsible. This chain links TRBV6-1 with TRBJ2-2; 9 nucleotides line up with TRBD1. The CDR3 has 16 residues. Germline V gives CDR1 MNHNS, CDR2 SASEGT. CDR3 bases: TGTGCCAGTAGTGCAGGGACAGGGATGAACACCGGGGAGCTGTTTTTT. The encoded protein is CASSAGTGMNTGELFF.

The V gene is TRBV30, the J gene TRBJ2-7; 14 bases are a match to TRBD2. The germline V gene encodes CDR1 GTSNPN and CDR2 SVGIG (reference sequence). V lost 3 bases to trimming and J lost 8 bases; unmatched junction nucleotides: 6. CDR3 size: 14 residues. CDR3 DNA: TGTGCCTGGAGGGAGACTAGCGGGGGGGCTAAGCAGTACTTC. This sequence encodes CAWRETSGGAKQYF. The full variable domain, completed using reference TRBV30 and TRBJ2-7, is SQTIHQWPATLVQPVGSPLSLECTVEGTSNPNLYWYRQAAGRGLQLLFYSVGIGQISSEVPQNLSASRPQDRQFILSSKKLLLSDSGFYLCAWRETSGGAKQYFGPGTRLTVT.

This rearrangement joins TRBV27 to TRBJ2-7; 7 positions agree with TRBD1. CDR3 size: 15 residues. Looked up from germline, CDR1 is MNHEY and CDR2 is SMNVEV (reference sequence). The V segment lost 5 bases and the J segment 2 bases; nucleotides outside the gene matches: 9. The CDR3 here is CASSPTGTAPYEQYF. CDR3 nucleotides: TGTGCCAGCAGTCCTACCGGGACAGCCCCCTACGAGCAGTACTTC.

CDR3 protein: CASASPGTGEAFF. The CDR3 nucleotides read TGTGCCAGCGCCTCCCCCGGAACGGGGGAAGCTTTCTTT. The gene calls are TRBV6-5 and TRBJ1-1; D ambiguous. V lost 8 bases, J lost 8 bases, and 18 bases lay in between. The CDR3 runs to 13 residues. Germline V gene data show CDR1 as MNHEY and CDR2 as SVGAGI.

The chain recombines TRBV11-2 with TRBJ2-1; D is uncertain. Looked up from germline, CDR1 is SGHAT and CDR2 is FQNNGV. CDR3 length equals 16 residues. The ends were cut back, 5 bases at V and 0 bases at J, with 14 bases in the middle. Here the CDR3 DNA reads TGTGCCAGCAGCCCCTTTCTCCCTACCTCCTACAATGAGCAGTTCTTC. Encoded protein: CASSPFLPTSYNEQFF.

This rearrangement joins TRBV7-9 to TRBJ1-1; 12 nucleotides line up with TRBD1. Trimming took 5 bases from V and 3 from J; bases not matched to a gene: 7. The V gene's germline CDR1 is SEHNR and CDR2 FQNEAQ (reference sequence). The CDR3 extends over 16 amino acids. The CDR3 DNA reads as TGTGCCAGCAGCCCGGGACAGGGGGCGTTCTACACTGAAGCTTTCTTT. This translates into CASSPGQGAFYTEAFF.

In its sample, this clone was seen once. This chain connects TRBV6-1 to TRBJ1-2; D perhaps matches TRBD1 (6 bases). Deletions cut 2 bases from V and 4 bases from J, with 17 bases between. The CDR3 runs 16 residues. From germline, CDR1 is MNHNS and CDR2 SASEGT. The CDR3 protein is CASSEYRVGSTYGYTF. As DNA, the CDR3 is TGTGCCAGCAGTGAATACAGGGTGGGATCTACCTATGGCTACACCTTC.

This chain connects TRBV7-9 to TRBJ2-3, with a weak D call TRBD1 (5 bases). The ends were cut back, 5 bases at V and 5 bases at J, with 20 bases in the middle. Germline loops: CDR1 SEHNR, CDR2 FQNEAQ (reference sequence). CDR3 length equals 16 residues. The CDR3 bases are TGTGCCAGCAGCACCCCCACGCAGGGCCCAGTAGATACGCAGTATTTT. Its translation: CASSTPTQGPVDTQYF. The full variable domain, its missing parts supplied by reference TRBV7-9 and TRBJ2-3, is DTGVSQNPRHKITKRGQNVTFRCDPISEHNRLYWYRQTLGQGPEFLTYFQNEAQLEKSRLLSDRFSAERPKGSFSTLEIQRTEQGDSAMYLCASSTPTQGPVDTQYFGPGTRLTVL.

The chain uses TRBV6-4 and TRBJ1-1, with 12 bases lining up with TRBD1. V was clipped by 5 bases and J by 5 bases; unmatched bases: 9. Germline V CDR1 and CDR2: MRHNA, SNTAGT. The CDR3 extends over 16 amino acids. The CDR3 region has the DNA TGTGCCAGCAGTAGGGGGACAGGGGGCATGGGGACTGAAGCTTTCTTT. Amino acid sequence: CASSRGTGGMGTEAFF.

The rearrangement uses TRBV27 and TRBJ2-5; 7 bases agree with TRBD2. CDR1 MNHEY and CDR2 SMNVEV come from the germline V gene (reference sequence). The CDR3 sequence is 15 residues long. Trimming cost V 3 bases and J 5 bases; bases outside gene matches: 9. CDR3 nucleotide sequence: TGTGCCAGCAGTTTCGGAAGACTAGCCGGGGAGACCCAGTACTTC. Translating gives CASSFGRLAGETQYF.

The genes are TRBV5-4 and TRBJ2-3; 8 nucleotides match TRBD2. This CDR3 contains 16 residues. Germline values: CDR1 SGHNT, CDR2 YYREEE (reference sequence). The ends lost 2 bases at V and 0 bases at J; junction bases unmatched: 5. This CDR3 is CASSFSRGASTDTQYF. CDR3 nucleotide sequence: TGTGCCAGCAGCTTCTCGCGGGGGGCGAGCACAGATACGCAGTATTTT.

The V and J genes are TRBV7-2 and TRBJ2-4; TRBD1 agrees at 11 bases. V shed 5 bases, J shed 8 bases, and the junction held 8 bases outside the gene matches. This CDR3 is 15 amino acids long. CDR1 is SGHTA, CDR2 FQGNSA, per germline. As DNA, the CDR3 is TGTGCCAGCAGCGCCCGGACAGGGGGCAGGGACATTCAGTACTTC. Residues: CASSARTGGRDIQYF.

The chain is built from TRBV2 and TRBJ1-6, with 9 bases lining up with TRBD1. The CDR3 covers 13 residues. V lost 8 bases to trimming and J lost 8 bases; unmatched junction nucleotides: 4. Germline V CDR1 and CDR2: SNHLY, FYNNEI. As DNA, the CDR3 is TGTGCCAGCGGGGGGACAGGGTATTCACCCCTCCACTTT. This translates into CASGGTGYSPLHF.

The DNA of the CDR3 is TGTGCCAGCAGCCGAGGACTAGCGGGACCTCGGGATACGCAGTATTTT. Translating it yields CASSRGLAGPRDTQYF. The rearrangement joins TRBV7-8 to TRBJ2-3; 12 nucleotides align to TRBD2. The germline gives CDR1 SGHVS, CDR2 FQNEAQ. Trimming cost V 5 bases and J 6 bases; bases outside gene matches: 9. The CDR3 covers 16 residues.

As for this clone: Germline and junction disagree at one end, which may indicate a read error. This chain uses TRBV7-7 with TRBJ2-2; no firm D call. CDR3 length: 16 amino acids. In germline, CDR1 is SSHAT, CDR2 FNYEAQ (reference sequence). CDR3: CASSLSVSGYTGELFF. The CDR3 DNA sequence: TGTGCTAGCAGCTTAAGCGTTTCTGGTTACACCGGGGAGCTGTTTTTT.

This clone was seen more than once but under ten times. The chain has TRBV28 and TRBJ2-3; maybe TRBD1 (6 bases). Per germline, CDR1 MDHEN and CDR2 SYDVKM. The V end was cut by 8 bases, the J end by 1 base, with 7 bases between. The CDR3 has 12 amino acids. CDR3 nucleotides: TGTGCCAGCGGGGGCGGCACAGATACGCAGTATTTT. Amino acid sequence: CASGGGTDTQYF.

The chain employs TRBV2 and TRBJ2-1; possibly TRBD1 for D (6 bases). Germline assignment: CDR1 SNHLY and CDR2 FYNNEI. V lost 2 bases, J lost 3 bases, and 17 bases lay in between. The CDR3 is made up of 17 amino acids. The CDR3 is CASSERNRVGIYNEQFF. In nucleotides, the CDR3 is TGTGCCAGCAGTGAAAGGAACAGGGTTGGCATCTACAATGAGCAGTTCTTC.

The V and J genes are TRBV5-1 and TRBJ2-4; D is ambiguous. Germline V lookup: CDR1 SGHRS, CDR2 YFSETQ. The CDR3 is made up of 15 amino acids. V lost 0 bases to trimming and J lost 5 bases, with 12 bases between them. Written as DNA, the CDR3 is TGCGCCAGCAGCTTGGTGGCAGCTCAGGAAAACATTCAGTACTTC. Its translation is CASSLVAAQENIQYF.

This clone has more than one count but fewer than ten. The chain is built from TRBV5-4 and TRBJ2-7; the match to TRBD1 covers 11 bases. This CDR3 comprises 17 residues. V shed 4 bases, J shed 1 base, and the junction held 10 bases outside the gene matches. The germline CDR1 and CDR2 sequences are SGHNT and YYREEE (reference sequence). The chain's CDR3 is CASSRGGQGERSYEQYF. CDR3 nucleotides: TGTGCCAGCAGCCGGGGGGGACAGGGGGAACGATCCTACGAGCAGTACTTC.

V usage is TRBV12-5 and J usage is TRBJ2-7; the match to TRBD1 covers 9 bases. CDR1 LGHNT and CDR2 FRNRAP come from the germline V gene. The CDR3 covers 13 residues. Trimming took 5 bases from V and 5 from J; bases not matched to a gene: 4. CDR3 sequence: CASGVGTGNEQYF. CDR3 DNA: TGTGCTAGTGGTGTAGGGACAGGGAACGAGCAGTACTTC.

The V gene is TRBV5-1, the J gene TRBJ2-5; 8 positions agree with TRBD1. Trimming removed 5 bases from V and 2 bases from J; junction bases left unmatched: 2. This CDR3 region has 13 residues. Germline loops: CDR1 SGHRS, CDR2 YFSETQ. CDR3 residues: CASRTGGQETQYF. Written as DNA, the CDR3 is TGCGCCAGCAGAACAGGGGGGCAAGAGACCCAGTACTTC.

The chain couples TRBV14 to TRBJ2-4, with 10 bases matching TRBD1. CDR1 is SGHDN, CDR2 FVKESK, per germline. With V trimmed by 3 bases and J by 0 bases, 11 bases remained unmatched. The CDR3 loop spans 19 amino acids. CDR3 coding DNA: TGTGCCAGCAGCCAGGCGGGACAGGGGACTTATCTAGCCAAAAACATTCAGTACTTC. Protein sequence: CASSQAGQGTYLAKNIQYF.

This clone appeared once. The chain carries TRBV7-2 and TRBJ2-1, with 8 bases that match TRBD2. V was clipped by 5 bases and J by 2 bases; unmatched bases: 8. Per the germline V gene, CDR1 is SGHTA and CDR2 is FQGNSA. This CDR3 contains 16 residues. In DNA, the CDR3 is TGTGCCAGCAGCCTTCGGGGGGGCGGCACCTACAATGAGCAGTTCTTC. It is translated as CASSLRGGGTYNEQFF.